The present T cell receptor beta chain was sequenced within a study of cytomegalovirus exposure and HLA in healthy donors. General study results and limits: Within the 120 or so validation repertoires, first-cohort TCR clusters tended to co-occur, according to a later analysis. Rare TCR sequences dominated, though some public TCRs recurred in many donors. A classifier reportedly called cytomegalovirus status with high sensitivity and specificity.

Generated by immunoSEQ multiplex PCR, the TCRdb table keeps only in-frame clones and is missing some. The sample contains about 330,000 clones, 75% to 90% of which appear only once. Worth noting for this clone: Its antigen remains unknown.

The CDR3 is 12 amino acids. V lost 4 bases, J lost 5 bases, and 1 base stayed unmatched. Germline V gene lookup returns CDR1 SGHNT and CDR2 YYREEE (reference sequence). The donors formed part of the approximately 110-subject validation cohort, distinct from the roughly 700-subject first cohort. This clonotype was obtained from a woman aged 18 to 35 in good health and CMV-seronegative. The sample consisted of PBMCs. The chain has TRBV5-4 and TRBJ2-3, with 7 bases lining up with TRBD2. The CDR3 sequence: CASSRGVDTQYF. The CDR3 DNA follows: TGTGCCAGCAGCCGGGGGGTAGATACGCAGTATTTT.